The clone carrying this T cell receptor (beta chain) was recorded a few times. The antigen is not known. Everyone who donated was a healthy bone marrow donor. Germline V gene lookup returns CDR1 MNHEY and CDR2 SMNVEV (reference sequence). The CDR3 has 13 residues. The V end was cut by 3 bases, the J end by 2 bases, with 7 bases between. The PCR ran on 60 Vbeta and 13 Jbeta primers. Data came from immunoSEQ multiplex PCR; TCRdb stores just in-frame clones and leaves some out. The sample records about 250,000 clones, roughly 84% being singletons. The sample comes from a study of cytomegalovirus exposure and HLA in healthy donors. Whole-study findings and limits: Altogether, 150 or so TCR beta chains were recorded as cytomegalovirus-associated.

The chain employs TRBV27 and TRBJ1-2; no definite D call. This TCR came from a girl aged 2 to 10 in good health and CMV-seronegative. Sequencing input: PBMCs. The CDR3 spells CASSLGPNYGYTF. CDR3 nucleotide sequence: TGTGCCAGCAGTTTGGGCCCCAACTATGGCTACACCTTC.